This T cell receptor beta chain was sequenced for a study of beta chain features in type 1 diabetes. Expressed TCRB transcripts were sequenced because the entire RNA isolate underwent reverse transcription. Deep immunoSEQ sequencing covered naive, central memory and regulatory T cell samples. The table came from immunoSEQ multiplex PCR; TCRdb's copy has only in-frame clones and leaves some out. The sample holds under 400,000 clones, about 15% seen once. Whole-study findings and limits: Type 1 diabetes patients showed fewer insertions and more deletions at VDJ junctions.

Germline lookup yields CDR1 SEHNR and CDR2 FQNEAQ (reference sequence). V shed 3 bases and J shed 5 bases, with 12 bases lying between them. CDR3 size: 14 residues. This clone has more than one count but fewer than ten. The antigen is unknown. This receptor was taken from a man aged 30 to 39 in good health. The gene calls are TRBV7-9 and TRBJ2-3; D is unresolved. The material sequenced was central memory CD4+ T cells from blood. Written as DNA, the CDR3 is TGTGCCAGCAGCTTGGGTGGCTTACAAGATACGCAGTATTTT. It yields the protein CASSLGGLQDTQYF.